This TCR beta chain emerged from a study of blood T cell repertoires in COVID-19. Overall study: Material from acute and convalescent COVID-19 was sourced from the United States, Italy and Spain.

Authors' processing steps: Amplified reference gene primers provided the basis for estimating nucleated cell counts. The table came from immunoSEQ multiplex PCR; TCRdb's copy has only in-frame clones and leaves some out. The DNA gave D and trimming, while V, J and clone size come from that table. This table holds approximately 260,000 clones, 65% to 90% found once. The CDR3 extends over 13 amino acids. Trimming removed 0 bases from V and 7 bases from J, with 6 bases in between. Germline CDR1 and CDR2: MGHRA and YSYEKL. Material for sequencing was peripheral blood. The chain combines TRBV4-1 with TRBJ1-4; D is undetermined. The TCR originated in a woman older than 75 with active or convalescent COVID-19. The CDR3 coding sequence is TGCGCCAGCAGCCAAGATCGGAGTGAAAAACTGTTTTTT. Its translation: CASSQDRSEKLFF.